The 12 T cell receptor beta chains listed next were all sequenced from one sample in a study of patients with pleural tuberculosis. One entry per CDR3 protein, called by TCRdb with MiXCR from the reads. In the table there are under 55,000 distinct CDR3 sequences, less than 9.5% of which are singletons. These receptors were obtained from a human donor with pleural tuberculosis.

This clonotype was counted ten times or more. The chain carries TRBV7-2 and TRBJ2-1, with 7 positions matching TRBD2. CDR1 is SGHTA, CDR2 FQGNSA, per germline. The trim removed 3 bases at V and 9 bases at J, leaving 5 bases unmatched. The CDR3 contains 13 residues. The CDR3 loop is CASSFAGASEQFF. The CDR3 DNA is TGTGCCAGCAGCTTTGCGGGAGCAAGTGAGCAGTTCTTC.

This clonotype was recorded at least ten times. This sequence joins TRBV27 and TRBJ2-7; tentative D call: TRBD1 (6 bases). Germline CDR1 and CDR2: MNHEY and SMNVEV (reference sequence). V was shortened by 6 bases and J by 4 bases, with 10 bases between the two germline ends. This CDR3 is built from 12 residues. The CDR3 DNA is TGTGCCAGCAGGGATCAGGGGTACGAGCAGTACTTC. Translated: CASRDQGYEQYF.

Regarding this clonotype: A read error is possible here, since a much larger clone lies one base away. This rearrangement joins TRBV20-1 to TRBJ2-3, with 11 bases identical to TRBD2. Per germline, CDR1 DFQATT and CDR2 SNEGSKA (reference sequence). Trimming at V came to 5 bases and at J to 4 bases, leaving 11 bases not matched to a gene. The CDR3 spans 16 residues. The CDR3 sequence: CSASGTSGYSADTQYF. The CDR3 nucleotides are TGCAGTGCTTCTGGGACTAGCGGTTATAGCGCAGATACGCAGTATTTT.

This clonotype was picked up many times. The rearrangement links TRBV11-1 to TRBJ1-1, with TRBD1 matching over 7 bases. This CDR3 comprises 13 residues. Germline CDR1 SGHAT, CDR2 FQDESV (reference sequence). V lost 4 bases, J lost 5 bases, and 4 bases stayed unmatched. CDR3 nucleotide sequence: TGTGCCAGCAGCTCCTCGGGACAGACTGAAGCTTTCTTT. Encoded protein: CASSSSGQTEAFF.

This chain connects TRBV4-2 to TRBJ2-1, with 10 bases aligning to TRBD2. J gave up 5 bases and V 2 bases, and 6 bases lay outside the gene matches. The CDR3 length is 16 residues. Germline V gives CDR1 LGHNA, CDR2 YNFKEQ. This chain's CDR3 is CASSQTLGLADNEQFF. In nucleotides, the CDR3 is TGTGCCAGCAGCCAAACCCTAGGACTAGCGGACAATGAGCAGTTCTTC.

This clonotype was picked up a small number of times. This chain connects TRBV18 to TRBJ1-3, with 8 bases that match TRBD1. The CDR3 spans 14 residues. Germline assignment: CDR1 KGHSH and CDR2 LQKENI. The J segment lost 4 bases and the V segment lost 6 bases, leaving 5 bases of the junction unmatched. The CDR3 nucleotides are TGTGCCAGCTCGCAGACAGGGGTCGGAAACACCATATATTTT. Protein sequence: CASSQTGVGNTIYF.

The sample holds many counts of this clonotype. The V gene is TRBV27, the J gene TRBJ1-3; D not certain. Trimming took off 5 bases at V and 3 bases at J, with 11 bases between the two ends. From germline, CDR1 is MNHEY and CDR2 SMNVEV (reference sequence). The CDR3 length is 14 residues. The CDR3 nucleotides are TGTGCCAGCAGTCAACACATCTATGGAAACACCATATATTTT. Protein product: CASSQHIYGNTIYF.

CDR3 in DNA: TGCGCCAGCAGCCCATCCGGGACGCCGAACACTGAAGCTTTCTTT. Translating gives CASSPSGTPNTEAFF. The chain uses TRBV5-1 and TRBJ1-1; D perhaps matches TRBD1 (5 bases). There are 15 residues in the CDR3. The V end lost 4 bases, the J end lost 1 base, and 14 bases lay between the germline ends. Germline V gene data show CDR1 as SGHRS and CDR2 as YFSETQ.

This clonotype occurred many times. The J gene is TRBJ1-3, the V gene TRBV28, with D tentatively TRBD1 (6 bases). The CDR3 is 14 amino acids. The germline V and J ends were trimmed by 6 bases and 0 bases, with 9 bases remaining between them. Germline CDR1 MDHEN, CDR2 SYDVKM. CDR3 residues: CASRQGSSGNTIYF. The CDR3 DNA is TGTGCCAGCAGGCAGGGGAGCTCTGGAAACACCATATATTTT.

At least ten counts were recorded for this clonotype. The chain joins TRBV12-3 or TRBV12-4 to TRBJ1-1; D is unclear. V was clipped by 4 bases and J by 0 bases, with 12 bases between them. The CDR3 loop spans 15 amino acids. CDR3 nucleotides: TGTGCCAGCAGTTCCCCTGAGATGATGAACACTGAAGCTTTCTTT. Its protein is CASSSPEMMNTEAFF.

This clonotype was counted many times. The genes are TRBV3-1 and TRBJ2-5; D remains unclear. Germline V gene lookup returns CDR1 LGHDT and CDR2 YNNKEL (reference sequence). The CDR3 contains 15 residues. Trimming removed 1 base from V and 3 bases from J, with 12 bases in between. The chain's CDR3 is CASSQVKVAKETQYF. CDR3 nucleotide sequence: TGTGCCAGCAGCCAAGTAAAGGTCGCAAAAGAGACCCAGTACTTC.

The sample holds one count of this clonotype. The chain links TRBV6-2 or TRBV6-3 to TRBJ1-1; 7 bases are a match to TRBD1. Germline V lookup: CDR1 MNHEY, CDR2 SVGEGT. This CDR3 comprises 14 residues. The junction had 1 base not matched to a gene; V was cut back by 0 bases and J by 3 bases. CDR3 residues: CASSYSRGHTEAFF. CDR3 DNA: TGTGCCAGCAGTTACTCGAGGGGGCACACTGAAGCTTTCTTT.